This T cell receptor (beta chain) stems from a study of CD8+CD57+ T cells in acquired aplastic anemia (dated by TCRdb to the late 2010s). Notes on the research overall: A mean of around 3 ug of DNA, ranging from roughly 0.18 to 30 ug, was extracted from sorted CD4+ and CD8+ cells. CD8+CD57+ expansion was defined as frequency above the mean frequency observed in healthy subjects. What the work shows at the level of the full study, not this receptor alone: Although twenty-nine CD8+ CDR3 sequences were shared by patients and controls, these sequences appeared highly expressed in patients and within the immunodominant clones of patients. Between patients and healthy controls, no significant difference in CD8+ Simpson's diversity was found (P=0.060).

The CDR3 contains 15 residues, cysteine and phenylalanine counted. Only the CDR3 portion is preserved as DNA: 45 bases, with reading frame beginning at the first base. Germline trimming amounts to 2 bases on V and 8 bases on J, with 7 as the count of junction bases outside the gene matches. The germline V gene gives CDR1 as KGHDR and CDR2 as SFDVKD. Profiling of TCR beta VDJ combinations and CDR3 sequences used genomic DNA as the template. An Illumina HiSeq 2000 was the platform used for TCR repertoire sequencing. The authors' pipeline ran thus. TRBV/TRBJ rearrangement plots, CDR3 size and DJ length profiles, and Simpson's diversity index were used to evaluate the repertoires. The immunodominant clone was defined as the most abundant DNA sequence in deep sequencing data. CDR3 amino acid sequences were screened for sharing across subjects and were compared with published repertoires and the VDJdb database. The raw public reads went through TCRdb reprocessing: fastp at Q25, MiXCR clone calling, in-frame beta chains kept. Rows matching on CDR3 protein sequence are summarized as one entry with the most common DNA and genes. These V and J calls are TCRdb output, not the study's own analysis. The sample profile shows around 130,000 distinct CDR3 sequences; under 65% of them were found once. Of the sample, 25% to 30% falls within the top ten clones.

Expansion of CD8+CD57+ cells had been shown by flow cytometry in the patients chosen for sequencing. Every patient had severe acquired aplastic anemia, diagnosed using the International Study of Aplastic Anemia and Agranulocytosis and Camitta criteria. At the time blood was sampled, none of the patients had received any therapy. The study deep-sequenced TCR repertoires of sorted CD4+ and CD8+ blood T cells from severe aplastic anemia patients and healthy subjects. In the USA, patient enrollment took place under clinicaltrials.gov protocols 00001620, 01623167, 00001397, 00071045, 00081523 and 00961064. Ficoll-Paque density gradient centrifugation was used to isolate peripheral blood mononuclear cells. Before DNA extraction, CD4+ and CD8+ T cells were sorted by FACS or by magnetic beads. A word on this clonotype: There is no known antigen for this receptor. Base-call qualities are not available, and no considerably larger clone is one nucleotide away.

Rearrangement joined TRBV24-1 to TRBJ2-1, with 8 junctional bases fitting TRBD2. Specimen: sorted CD4+, CD8+, or CD8+CD57+ T cells (not recorded which) from PBMCs. This TCR came from a human donor with aplastic anemia. The bases are TGTGCCACCAGTGATTCAAGCGGGAGCTCCGATGAGCAGTTCTTC. Its translation is CATSDSSGSSDEQFF.